This T cell receptor (beta chain) is drawn from a study of shared clonotypes between healthy human individuals. Measured with immunoSEQ multiplex PCR; TCRdb has only the in-frame clones, and not every one. The sample lists over a million clones; approximately 70% were seen once. This sequence was found in a man between 18 and 35 years old in good health. The material sequenced was memory CD4+ T cells sorted from blood. The sample's subset: CD45RA-negative fraction.

CDR3 loop: CSASYSETQYF. In DNA, the CDR3 is TGCAGTGCTAGCTATTCCGAGACCCAGTACTTC. This sequence joins TRBV20-1 and TRBJ2-5; D is unclear. This CDR3 is 11 amino acids long. Trimming removed 3 bases from V and 5 bases from J, with 7 bases in between. Germline loops: CDR1 DFQATT, CDR2 SNEGSKA (reference sequence).